The sequence of this T cell receptor beta chain was determined in a study of blood T cells in healthy people across ages. Overall study results and limits: Not knowing donor CMV status may have confounded expanded clonotype changes. Correlation between TCR beta diversity and naive T cell percentage was strong.

As concerns this clonotype: Its antigen is still unknown.

In terms of origin and age, donors were healthy Caucasian individuals from Russia aged roughly 6 to 95. Total RNA extraction produced at least 5.5 micrograms (per sample) for the study. Sample-barcoded 5' priming and a J-beta primer mix drove a second PCR of 7 to 11 cycles. TCRdb analysed the 5' RACE reads with MiXCR anew, one entry per CDR3 protein. The sample yields approximately 940,000 distinct CDR3 sequences, roughly 48% seen once. The TCR comes from a man aged 25 to 40 in good health. Material: blood.

CDR3 sequence: CASSYKGTNQPQHF. CDR3 nucleotides: TGTGCCAGCAGTTACAAGGGGACGAATCAGCCCCAGCATTTT. The rearrangement links TRBV6-6 to TRBJ1-5, with a weak D call TRBD1 (5 bases). Germline CDR1 and CDR2: MNHNY and SVGAGI (reference sequence). The germline V and J ends were trimmed by 2 bases and 4 bases, with 9 bases remaining between them. The CDR3 runs 14 residues.